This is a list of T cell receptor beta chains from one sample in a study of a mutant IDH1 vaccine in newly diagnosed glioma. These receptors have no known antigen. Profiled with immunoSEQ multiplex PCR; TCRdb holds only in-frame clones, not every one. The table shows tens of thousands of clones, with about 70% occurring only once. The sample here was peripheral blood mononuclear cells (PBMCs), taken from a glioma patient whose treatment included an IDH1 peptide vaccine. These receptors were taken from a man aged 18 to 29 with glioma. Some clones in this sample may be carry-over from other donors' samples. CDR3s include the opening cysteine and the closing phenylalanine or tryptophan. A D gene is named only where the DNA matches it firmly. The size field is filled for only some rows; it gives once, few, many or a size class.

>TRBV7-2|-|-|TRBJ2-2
TGTGCCAGCAGCCGTTTTCCCCTGAGGGCTTCGAACACCGGGGAGCTGTTTTTT
CASSRFPLRASNTGELFF
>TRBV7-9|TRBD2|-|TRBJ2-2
TGTGCCAGCAGCCCCCGGCGGCTAGCGGGGGACACCGGGGAGCTGTTTTTT
CASSPRRLAGDTGELFF
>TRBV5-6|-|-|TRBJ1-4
TGTGCCAGCAGTCTGGGGGGTTATGAAAAACTGTTTTTT
CASSLGGYEKLFF
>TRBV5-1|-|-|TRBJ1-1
TGCGCCAGCAGCCCGGGGGGGATGGGCACTGAAGCTTTCTTT
CASSPGGMGTEAFF
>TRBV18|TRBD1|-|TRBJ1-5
TGTGCCAGCTCACCAGAGACAGGGAATCAGCCCCAGCATTTT
CASSPETGNQPQHF
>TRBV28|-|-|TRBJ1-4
TGTGCCAGCAGTTTAGAGAGGCCAGGGAAGTTCGGAAAACTGTTTTTT
CASSLERPGKFGKLFF
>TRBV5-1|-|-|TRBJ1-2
TGCGCCAGCAGCCGTGACGGGGTGGGTGGCTACACCTTC
CASSRDGVGGYTF
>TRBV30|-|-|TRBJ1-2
TGTGCCTGGAGTTTGGGGGCCAGGAACTATGGCTACACCTTC
CAWSLGARNYGYTF
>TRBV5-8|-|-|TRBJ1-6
TGTGCCAGCACTAGGACTCAAAATTCACCCCTCCACTTT
CASTRTQNSPLHF
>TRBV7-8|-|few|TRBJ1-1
TGTGCCAGCAGCGAGCTTACTGAAGCTTTCTTT
CASSELTEAFF
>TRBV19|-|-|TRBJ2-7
TGTGCCAGTTCCCCCGCCCCGGGTCTGAGCTCCTACGAGCAGTACTTC
CASSPAPGLSSYEQYF
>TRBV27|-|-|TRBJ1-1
TGTGCCAGCAGTTTACGGCCAGGGAACACTGAAGCTTTCTTT
CASSLRPGNTEAFF
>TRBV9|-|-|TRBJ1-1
TGTGCCAGCAGCGTAGTACCGGGGGGCTACATGAACACTGAAGCTTTCTTT
CASSVVPGGYMNTEAFF
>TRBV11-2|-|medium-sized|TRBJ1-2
TGTGCCAGCAGCTTCCTTGGCTCGGGGAACTATGGCTACACCTTC
CASSFLGSGNYGYTF
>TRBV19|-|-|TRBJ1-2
TGTGCCAGTAGTATAAGCGTTGAATGGGGGAACTATGGCTACACCTTC
CASSISVEWGNYGYTF
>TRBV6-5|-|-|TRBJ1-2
TGTGCCAGCAGTTACTCACGCCTTGGGAACTATGGCTACACCTTC
CASSYSRLGNYGYTF
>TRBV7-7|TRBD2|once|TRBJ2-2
TGTGCTAGCAGCACTAGCGGAGGACCCACCGGGGAGCTGTTTTTT
CASSTSGGPTGELFF
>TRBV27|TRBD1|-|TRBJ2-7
TGTGCCAGCAAGACCGCGGGACAGGGGTCCCACGAGCAGTACTTC
CASKTAGQGSHEQYF
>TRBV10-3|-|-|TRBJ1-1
TGTGCCATCAGTGAAACCACAGGGAACACTGAAGCTTTCTTT
CAISETTGNTEAFF
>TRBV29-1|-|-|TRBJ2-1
TGCAGCGTTGAAGGTACGACGTCTAGGAGCTCCTACAATGAGCAGTTCTTC
CSVEGTTSRSSYNEQFF
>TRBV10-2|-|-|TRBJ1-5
TGCGCCAGCAGTGAATTAGTTGGCCAGCCCCAGCATTTT
CASSELVGQPQHF